Each of the 28 T cell receptor beta chains below was sequenced from the same sample in a study of cytomegalovirus exposure and HLA in healthy donors. The study ran its PCR with 60 Vbeta and 13 Jbeta primers. Sequencing was performed with immunoSEQ multiplex PCR; in TCRdb, only in-frame clones are kept and a portion is missing. The sample gives some 190,000 clones, about 81% of which show up once; 1.5% is in the top ten. Sequenced input: PBMCs. These receptors were taken from a man aged 35 to 55 in good health and CMV-seronegative.

V is TRBV27 and J is TRBJ2-7; tentative D call: TRBD1 (5 bases). Trimming left V 4 bases short and J 3 bases short, with 16 bases between. Per the germline V gene, CDR1 is MNHEY and CDR2 is SMNVEV (reference sequence). The CDR3 is made up of 15 amino acids. Here the CDR3 DNA reads TGTGCCAGCAGTTCGCTGGGGCTAACCTACTACGAGCAGTACTTC. It specifies CASSSLGLTYYEQYF.

This chain uses TRBV30 with TRBJ2-3; 8 bases match TRBD1. In germline, CDR1 is GTSNPN, CDR2 SVGIG (reference sequence). The CDR3 runs to 13 residues. V lost 2 bases to trimming and J lost 5 bases; unmatched junction nucleotides: 3. CDR3 in amino acids: CAWSPDRGDTQYF. The CDR3 coding sequence is TGTGCCTGGAGTCCAGACAGGGGAGATACGCAGTATTTT.

This clone was seen only once. The V gene is TRBV27, the J gene TRBJ2-1, with a tentative D call TRBD2 (6 bases). The CDR3 contains 14 residues. Germline V CDR1 and CDR2: MNHEY, SMNVEV (reference sequence). Trimming took off 5 bases at V and 0 bases at J, with 8 bases between the two ends. The CDR3 here is CASSRGSSYNEQFF. DNA of the CDR3: TGTGCCAGCAGTCGGGGGAGCTCCTACAATGAGCAGTTCTTC.

The V and J genes are TRBV7-2 and TRBJ2-5; no firm D call. Germline V gives CDR1 SGHTA, CDR2 FQGNSA. The CDR3 contains 14 residues. Trimming stripped 1 base from V and 2 bases from J, with 8 bases between. CDR3 in DNA: TGTGCCAGCAGCTTAGGAGGAGAACAAGAGACCCAGTACTTC. Protein product: CASSLGGEQETQYF.

The chain combines TRBV10-1 with TRBJ1-3; D is undetermined. The CDR3 has 12 amino acids. Germline V CDR1 and CDR2: WNHNN, SYGVQD (reference sequence). The ends were cut back, 6 bases at V and 2 bases at J, with 5 bases in the middle. The CDR3 sequence: CASSVTGNTIYF. The CDR3 DNA is TGCGCCAGCAGCGTTACTGGAAACACCATATATTTT.

This chain uses TRBV7-2 with TRBJ2-7; tentatively, D is TRBD1 (6 bases). The CDR3 spans 14 residues. Trimming removed 1 base at V and 1 base at J, with 8 bases between. Germline V gene data show CDR1 as SGHTA and CDR2 as FQGNSA. CDR3 sequence reads: CASSLVRGSYEQYF. As DNA, the CDR3 is TGTGCCAGCAGCTTAGTAAGGGGGTCCTACGAGCAGTACTTC.

This clone came up once. The rearrangement uses TRBV11-2 and TRBJ2-1, with 11 bases identical to TRBD1. Germline CDR1 reads SGHAT; CDR2 reads FQNNGV. The V segment lost 1 base and the J segment 10 bases; nucleotides outside the gene matches: 6. CDR3 length: 15 amino acids. The CDR3 reads CASSLARTGGGEQFF. For the CDR3, the DNA is TGTGCCAGCAGCTTAGCCCGGACAGGGGGCGGCGAGCAGTTCTTC.

The gene calls are TRBV27 and TRBJ1-2, with 12 bases matching TRBD1. Germline lookup yields CDR1 MNHEY and CDR2 SMNVEV (reference sequence). This CDR3 region has 17 residues. V was clipped by 8 bases and J by 2 bases; unmatched bases: 12. The CDR3, as DNA: TGTGCCAGCCAAGGGTCGGGACAGGGGGCTAAAAACTATGGCTACACCTTC. It specifies CASQGSGQGAKNYGYTF.

The chain couples TRBV28 to TRBJ2-3, with TRBD1 as a possible D gene (5 bases). The V and J ends lost 7 bases and 3 bases respectively, with 17 bases between them. The CDR3 has 15 residues. CDR1 and CDR2 (germline): MDHEN, SYDVKM. Here the CDR3 reads CASTSLGAGTDTQYF. DNA of the CDR3: TGTGCCAGCACTTCTTTAGGGGCCGGTACAGATACGCAGTATTTT.

The V call is TRBV5-4, the J call TRBJ2-5; the match to TRBD1 covers 9 bases. V trimming: 1 base; J trimming: 4 bases; junction bases outside the gene matches: 5. The CDR3 sequence is 15 residues long. Germline V gene data show CDR1 as SGHNT and CDR2 as YYREEE (reference sequence). This chain's CDR3 is CASSLTQGAGETQYF. In DNA, the CDR3 is TGTGCCAGCAGCTTGACACAGGGGGCAGGAGAGACCCAGTACTTC.

The rearrangement joins TRBV9 to TRBJ2-5, with D possibly being TRBD1 (6 bases). V was pared by 7 bases and J by 2 bases, with 18 bases between. This CDR3 is 15 amino acids long. The germline CDR1 and CDR2 sequences are SGDLS and YYNGEE. The CDR3 protein is CASGSDTGRQETQYF. In DNA form, the CDR3 reads TGTGCCAGCGGCTCAGATACAGGGCGACAAGAGACCCAGTACTTC.

The chain recombines TRBV4-3 with TRBJ2-7; D is perhaps TRBD2 (6 bases). Germline CDR1 and CDR2: LGHNA and YSLEER. CDR3 length: 15 amino acids. V lost 1 base, J lost 3 bases, and 13 bases lay in between. The CDR3 DNA reads TGCGCCAGCAGCCAAGTTGGCAGGGAGGTCTACGAGCAGTACTTC. This sequence encodes CASSQVGREVYEQYF.

This chain joins TRBV27 and TRBJ1-1; tentative D call: TRBD1 (5 bases). Trimming stripped 6 bases from V and 3 bases from J, with 11 bases between. The V gene's germline CDR1 is MNHEY and CDR2 SMNVEV (reference sequence). This CDR3 is 13 amino acids long. The CDR3 DNA follows: TGTGCCAGCAGAAAAGACAGATACACTGAAGCTTTCTTT. Its protein product is CASRKDRYTEAFF.

V is TRBV28 and J is TRBJ2-7; 8 positions agree with TRBD1. The CDR3 has 16 residues. Germline CDR1 is MDHEN and CDR2 is SYDVKM. V was pared by 2 bases and J by 7 bases, with 13 bases of the junction left unmatched. CDR3: CASSLPSTQGAREQYF. CDR3 DNA sequence: TGTGCCAGCAGTTTACCCTCAACCCAGGGGGCGCGAGAGCAGTACTTC.

This clone was seen more than once but under ten times. The chain links TRBV4-1 to TRBJ2-1; D remains ambiguous. The V end lost 4 bases, the J end lost 0 bases, and 7 bases lay between the germline ends. There are 14 residues in the CDR3. The germline gives CDR1 MGHRA, CDR2 YSYEKL. CDR3 in amino acids: CASSPERSYNEQFF. The CDR3 DNA sequence: TGCGCCAGCAGCCCTGAGCGCTCCTACAATGAGCAGTTCTTC.

The CDR3 reads CASSVEETGNSPLHF. CDR3 nucleotide sequence: TGTGCCAGCAGCGTGGAGGAGACAGGGAATTCACCCCTCCACTTT. The chain links TRBV9 to TRBJ1-6; TRBD1 matches 7 bases. With 2 bases clipped from V and 7 bases from J, the junction kept 6 bases outside the gene matches. The CDR3 length is 15 residues. Germline V CDR1 and CDR2: SGDLS, YYNGEE.

This clone showed up just a few times. V and J are TRBV7-2 and TRBJ1-6, with 8 bases identical to TRBD1. Germline V lookup: CDR1 SGHTA, CDR2 FQGNSA. Germline trimming cut 6 bases from V and 11 bases from J; bases unmatched to any gene: 15. The CDR3 totals 16 residues. CDR3 protein: CASSQFDGTGKPPLHF. In nucleotides, the CDR3 is TGTGCCAGCAGTCAATTTGACGGGACAGGCAAACCACCCCTCCACTTT.

A remark on this clone: An end of the junction does not agree with germline; a read error may underlie this. The V call is TRBV6-5, the J call TRBJ2-3; no clear D gene. The CDR3 has 8 residues. Per germline, CDR1 MNHEY and CDR2 SVGAGI. The CDR3: CASSAFGF. DNA of the CDR3: TGTGCCAGCAGCGCTTTCGGGTTT.

This chain connects TRBV6-5 to TRBJ1-5; TRBD1 is a possible D gene (5 bases). Germline CDR1 reads MNHEY; CDR2 reads SVGAGI. The germline V and J ends were trimmed by 0 bases and 2 bases, with 8 bases remaining between them. The CDR3 is 15 amino acids. The CDR3 region has the DNA TGTGCCAGCAGTTACTCCTCGGGGGGCAATCAGCCCCAGCATTTT. Translated: CASSYSSGGNQPQHF.

The V and J genes are TRBV7-3 and TRBJ1-5; the match to TRBD1 covers 8 bases. CDR1 and CDR2 (germline): SGHTA, FQGTGA. This CDR3 region has 16 residues. The V and J ends lost 6 bases and 4 bases, in that order; junction bases with no gene match: 11. The CDR3 spells CASSPLWDRSNQPQHF. CDR3 bases: TGTGCCAGCAGTCCCCTTTGGGACAGGAGTAATCAGCCCCAGCATTTT.

The chain uses TRBV2 and TRBJ2-3; TRBD2 matches at 12 bases. The CDR3 has 15 amino acids. The germline V gene encodes CDR1 SNHLY and CDR2 FYNNEI. V lost 6 bases to trimming and J lost 4 bases; unmatched junction nucleotides: 5. The CDR3 loop reads CASRSTSGGSDTQYF. CDR3 bases: TGTGCCAGCAGGTCGACTAGCGGGGGTTCAGATACGCAGTATTTT.

CDR3 protein: CASSLDGRAAVLDNEQFF. The CDR3 nucleotides read TGTGCCAGCAGCTTAGATGGCAGGGCGGCCGTTCTCGACAATGAGCAGTTCTTC. The genes are TRBV11-3 and TRBJ2-1; D may be TRBD1 (5 bases). The germline V and J ends were trimmed by 0 bases and 5 bases, with 20 bases remaining between them. The CDR3 loop spans 18 amino acids. CDR1 is SGHNT and CDR2 is YENEEA in the germline V gene.

V and J are TRBV4-3 and TRBJ2-2; D remains ambiguous. The CDR3 has 15 amino acids. V lost 0 bases, J lost 0 bases, and 5 bases lay in between. Germline loops: CDR1 LGHNA, CDR2 YSLEER. DNA of the CDR3: TGCGCCAGCAGCCAAGAGAGCGCGAACACCGGGGAGCTGTTTTTT. It is translated as CASSQESANTGELFF.

J is TRBJ2-3 and V is TRBV5-1; 9 bases match TRBD2. CDR1 is SGHRS and CDR2 is YFSETQ in the germline V gene. This CDR3 has 16 residues. V was clipped by 5 bases and J by 5 bases; unmatched bases: 12. In DNA, the CDR3 is TGCGCCAGCAGTCCACGGACTAGCGATATAGGAGATACGCAGTATTTT. This codes for CASSPRTSDIGDTQYF. Combining the CDR3 with reference TRBV5-1 and TRBJ2-3 gives the whole variable domain KAGVTQTPRYLIKTRGQQVTLSCSPISGHRSVSWYQQTPGQGLQFLFEYFSETQRNKGNFPGRFSGRQFSNSRSEMNVSTLELGDSALYLCASSPRTSDIGDTQYFGPGTRLTVL.

The J gene is TRBJ2-5, the V gene TRBV5-4; a weak D match, TRBD2 (7 bases). Germline V gene lookup returns CDR1 SGHNT and CDR2 YYREEE (reference sequence). The V gene lost 3 bases and the J gene lost 5 bases, with 14 bases spanning the gap. The CDR3 spans 14 residues. The CDR3 protein is CASSSRRGAETQYF. The CDR3 DNA sequence: TGTGCCAGCAGCTCCCGTCGGGGGGCCGAGACCCAGTACTTC.

V and J are TRBV30 and TRBJ2-7, with TRBD2 matching 8 bases. This CDR3 has 16 residues. Looked up from germline, CDR1 is GTSNPN and CDR2 is SVGIG (reference sequence). Losses at the gene ends were 3 bases for V and 0 bases for J; bases not matched to a gene: 10. The CDR3 loop reads CAWRKSGGTSSYEQYF. The DNA of the CDR3 is TGTGCCTGGAGGAAGAGCGGGGGAACTTCCTCCTACGAGCAGTACTTC.

The V call is TRBV21-1, the J call TRBJ2-6; no DNA check was done on the table's D call, TRBD2. TRBV21-1 has pseudogene status. This CDR3 is 18 amino acids long. CDR3 amino acids: CASSAPGKGGAGANVLTF. DNA for the CDR3: TGTGCCAGCAGCGCCCCAGGGAAAGGAGGGGCTGGGGCCAACGTCCTGACTTTC.

This clone was recorded once. The CDR3 DNA is TGTGCCACCCAGGGGCTAGCGGGAGGGCCGGAGAGGTTCTTC. It translates to CATQGLAGGPERFF. The chain joins TRBV19 to TRBJ2-1; 12 nucleotides align to TRBD2. Germline V gives CDR1 LNHDA, CDR2 SQIVND (reference sequence). The V and J ends lost 10 bases and 15 bases, in that order; junction bases with no gene match: 16. The length of the CDR3 is 14 residues.